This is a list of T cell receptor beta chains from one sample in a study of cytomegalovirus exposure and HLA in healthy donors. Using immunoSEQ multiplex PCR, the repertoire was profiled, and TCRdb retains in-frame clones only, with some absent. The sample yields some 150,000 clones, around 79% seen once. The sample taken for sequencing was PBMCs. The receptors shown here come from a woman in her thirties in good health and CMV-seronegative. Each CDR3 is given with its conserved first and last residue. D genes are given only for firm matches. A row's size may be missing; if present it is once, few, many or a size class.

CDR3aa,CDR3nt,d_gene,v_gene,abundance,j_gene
CASSLGTGSRDEAFF,TGTGCCAGCAGCTTGGGGACAGGGTCCAGAGATGAAGCTTTCTTT,TRBD1,TRBV5-4,NA,TRBJ1-1
CASSLTGSYEQYF,TGTGCCAGCAGCTTGACAGGGAGCTACGAGCAGTACTTC,NA,TRBV5-4,NA,TRBJ2-7
CASREGTGNTEAFF,TGCGCCAGCAGGGAAGGGACAGGGAACACTGAAGCTTTCTTT,TRBD1,TRBV5-1,NA,TRBJ1-1
CASILGQDRLGETQYF,TGTGCCAGCATCCTGGGACAGGACCGCTTGGGAGAGACCCAGTACTTC,TRBD1,TRBV2,many,TRBJ2-5
CASALYYGQPQHF,TGTGCCAGTGCCCTTTACTATGGTCAGCCCCAGCATTTT,NA,TRBV19,NA,TRBJ1-5
CASSMPGRDYGYTF,TGTGCCAGTAGTATGCCGGGCAGGGACTATGGCTACACCTTC,NA,TRBV19,NA,TRBJ1-2
CAWSSGGQQYF,TGTGCCTGGAGTTCGGGGGGCCAGCAGTACTTC,NA,TRBV30,once,TRBJ2-7
CASSPAASNTEAFF,TGTGCCAGCTCACCCGCCGCGAGTAACACTGAAGCTTTCTTT,NA,TRBV18,NA,TRBJ1-1
CAWSIPGQGTPEQYF,TGTGCCTGGAGTATTCCGGGACAGGGGACGCCTGAGCAGTACTTC,TRBD1,TRBV30,NA,TRBJ2-7
CASSLVQGRLNEQFF,TGCGCCAGCAGCTTGGTGCAGGGTCGACTTAATGAGCAGTTCTTC,NA,TRBV5-1,NA,TRBJ2-1
CASSPITRGQGIDTQYF,TGCGCCAGCAGCCCCATCACCCGAGGACAGGGAATAGATACGCAGTATTTT,TRBD1,TRBV5-1,NA,TRBJ2-3
CASSLDRGLYGYTF,TGCGCCAGCAGCTTGGACAGGGGGTTGTATGGCTACACCTTC,TRBD1,TRBV5-1,NA,TRBJ1-2
CASSQGWGLDEKLFF,TGTGCCAGCAGCCAAGGTTGGGGGCTGGATGAAAAACTGTTTTTT,NA,TRBV14,NA,TRBJ1-4
CASSYGGQGSTEAFF,TGTGCCAGCAGTTACGGGGGACAGGGGAGCACTGAAGCTTTCTTT,TRBD1,TRBV6-5,many,TRBJ1-1
CASSFEGPGSGNTIYF,TGTGCCAGCAGCTTCGAGGGTCCAGGCTCTGGAAACACCATATATTTT,NA,TRBV5-8,NA,TRBJ1-3
CASSPPLTSGGANEQFF,TGCGCCAGCAGCCCGCCGCTCACTAGCGGGGGGGCCAATGAGCAGTTCTTC,TRBD2,TRBV5-1,once,TRBJ2-1
CASSRRQGSNTGELFF,TGTGCCAGCAGCAGAAGACAGGGTAGTAACACCGGGGAGCTGTTTTTT,TRBD1,TRBV7-6,NA,TRBJ2-2
CASSTDRDQPQHF,TGTGCCAGCAGCACGGACAGGGACCAGCCCCAGCATTTT,TRBD1,TRBV7-2,NA,TRBJ1-5
CASSQLASSYEQYF,TGTGCCAGCAGTCAACTAGCGAGCTCCTACGAGCAGTACTTC,TRBD2,TRBV7-2,few,TRBJ2-7
CASGRPGIGHTEAFF,TGTGCCAGCGGCCGGCCAGGGATAGGGCACACTGAAGCTTTCTTT,NA,TRBV6-5,few,TRBJ1-1
CASSQEGLATDTQYF,TGTGCCAGCAGCCAAGAAGGACTAGCGACAGATACGCAGTATTTT,TRBD2,TRBV4-2,few,TRBJ2-3
CASSFWIGGTGNTIYF,TGTGCCAGCAGCTTCTGGATAGGAGGGACCGGAAACACCATATATTTT,NA,TRBV5-4,NA,TRBJ1-3
CATSRDAGATDTQYF,TGTGCCACCAGCAGAGATGCGGGGGCCACAGATACGCAGTATTTT,NA,TRBV15,NA,TRBJ2-3
CASSYQGAYGYTF,TGTGCCAGCAGTTACCAGGGGGCCTATGGCTACACCTTC,TRBD1,TRBV6-5,few,TRBJ1-2
CASSLDATANQPQHF,TGTGCCAGCAGCTTAGATGCCACTGCTAATCAGCCCCAGCATTTT,NA,TRBV7-2,once,TRBJ1-5
CASSLLGRGQETQYF,TGTGCCAGCAGCTTGTTAGGGCGGGGGCAAGAGACCCAGTACTTC,TRBD2,TRBV5-6,NA,TRBJ2-5
CASRRLPGTGNTEAFF,TGTGCCAGCAGACGCCTCCCCGGGACAGGGAACACTGAAGCTTTCTTT,TRBD1,TRBV5-6,few,TRBJ1-1
CASSQPGTGASEQYF,TGCGCCAGCAGCCAACCTGGGACAGGGGCCTCCGAGCAGTACTTC,TRBD1,TRBV4-1,NA,TRBJ2-7
CATSRQGFPEAFF,TGTGCCACCAGCAGACAGGGGTTCCCTGAAGCTTTCTTT,NA,TRBV15,NA,TRBJ1-1
CASSATDSSYEQYF,TGTGCCAGCAGTGCTACGGACAGCTCCTACGAGCAGTACTTC,NA,TRBV6-5,NA,TRBJ2-7
CAISWTSGGRDEQFF,TGTGCCATCAGTTGGACTAGCGGGGGGCGGGATGAGCAGTTCTTC,TRBD2,TRBV10-3,NA,TRBJ2-1
CASSWEGIQGGVGAYEQYF,TGTGCCAGCAGCTGGGAGGGCATACAGGGCGGGGTAGGAGCCTACGAGCAGTACTTC,NA,TRBV4-2,NA,TRBJ2-7
CASSRGDTSYGYTF,TGTGCCAGCTCGCGGGGGGACACAAGCTATGGCTACACCTTC,NA,TRBV5-4,NA,TRBJ1-2
CASSSGGANTEAFF,TGCGCCAGCAGCTCGGGAGGGGCAAACACTGAAGCTTTCTTT,NA,TRBV5-1,NA,TRBJ1-1
CASSLGKEGRTEAFF,TGTGCCAGCAGCTTAGGGAAGGAAGGGAGGACTGAAGCTTTCTTT,NA,TRBV7-6,NA,TRBJ1-1
CASSLRRERQETQYF,TGTGCCAGCAGCTTAAGACGGGAACGGCAAGAGACCCAGTACTTC,NA,TRBV7-8,NA,TRBJ2-5
CASSPAGTESYNEQFF,TGTGCCAGTAGTCCCGCCGGGACAGAATCCTACAATGAGCAGTTCTTC,TRBD1,TRBV19,NA,TRBJ2-1
CASSYSNRGFDEQFF,TGTGCCAGCAGTTACTCGAATCGGGGGTTCGATGAGCAGTTCTTC,NA,TRBV6-5,NA,TRBJ2-1
CASTRTARTNYGYTF,TGTGCCAGCACAAGGACAGCAAGAACTAACTATGGCTACACCTTC,NA,TRBV6-1,NA,TRBJ1-2
CASSSQLGQLATNEKLFF,TGTGCCAGCAGCTCGCAGCTCGGACAGCTTGCAACTAATGAAAAACTGTTTTTT,NA,TRBV7-9,NA,TRBJ1-4